This TCR beta chain was sequenced for a study of T-cell memory formation after mild COVID-19 (dated by TCRdb to the early 2020s). Study-level background: Most TCR sequence clusters were specific to one of the two donors. In a couple of donors, T-cell clones that expanded and contracted after mild COVID-19 were tracked by sequencing TCRalpha and TCRbeta repertoires over time. The cohort comprised two young, previously healthy adult volunteers, one female and one male.

PBMCs were isolated by Ficoll-Paque density gradient centrifugation. Sequenced on an Illumina NovaSeq 6000. TCRalpha and TCRbeta cDNA libraries were constructed by 5'RACE with constant-segment primers, with sample barcodes and unique molecular identifiers being introduced. RNA was extracted from every sample with Trizol reagent. The libraries were amplified in two PCR steps, and the second step added a second sample barcode and Illumina TruSeq adapters. Sequencing of libraries was performed on an Illumina NovaSeq with 2 x 150 bp paired-end reads. The published analysis was carried out like this. With migec v1.2.7, reads were demultiplexed and then collapsed into UMI-guided consensus sequences. With mixcr v2.1.11, UMI consensuses were aligned to TRA and TRB V and J templates and assembled into clonotypes. A clonotype was counted as expanded or contracted only when both edgeR and NoisET called the clonotype significant, with the noise models trained on biological replicates. edgeR calls used a false discovery rate-adjusted p below 0.01 and a log2 fold-change threshold of 1. As an exploratory analysis of dynamics, max-normalized trajectories of the 1000 most abundant clonotypes were examined with PCA combined with hierarchical clustering. Separately sequenced CD4+ and CD8+ repertoires were used to assign the CD4 or CD8 phenotype of responding clones. TCRdb reran the public reads through fastp at Q25 and MiXCR, keeping productive beta chains. Here each entry gathers all rows of one CDR3 protein and keeps the most common genes and DNA. Clone size and V and J calls follow TCRdb, not the original study. For this sample there are about 55,000 distinct CDR3 sequences; 8% to 10% appear just once. The ten largest account for more than 0.95% of the sample.

On the study overall, not on this receptor specifically: Clones contracting from day 15 to 85 had balanced CD4/CD8 phenotypes, while a second wave expanding from day 15 to 37 was biased towards CD4+. Some responding clones were detected in pre-infection memory, which suggested that pre-existing cross-reactive memory T cells had joined the SARS-CoV-2 response. The second-wave clones that peaked on day 37 were not confirmed to be SARS-CoV-2 specific. Contracting CD4+ clones were located mainly in the CM and EM memory subsets, whereas CD8+ clones were found to be enriched in EMRA. The study included only a couple of mild cases, and larger cohorts that include severe cases with pre-infection samples were judged to be necessary.

CDR1 and CDR2 (DFQATT, SNEGSKA) derive from the germline V gene (reference sequence). Its CDR3 holds 14 amino acids, cysteine through phenylalanine. The read is trimmed to its CDR3 DNA, 42 bases read in frame from base 1. V lost 6 bases and J lost 1 base, and the count of bases not matched to a germline gene is 8. With regard to this clonotype: No antigen is known for it. No base quality values were provided; no much bigger clone lies one nucleotide off.

This clonotype was obtained from a man younger than 30 who had mild COVID-19 (a few samples of this study predate the infection). The sample titles of this study are shuffled in the database, so cell type and time point are left out; the donor was told from shared clones. The receptor chain draws on TRBV20-1 and TRBJ1-1; 7 junctional bases match TRBD1. The sample consisted of PBMCs or a T cell subset sorted from them (not recorded which). The CDR3 reads CSASQGGRNTEAFF. The sequenced DNA: TGCAGTGCGAGCCAGGGGGGGAGGAACACTGAAGCTTTCTTT.